One sample yielded the 24 T cell receptor beta chains listed below, sequenced in a study of blood T cell repertoires in COVID-19. This table comes from immunoSEQ multiplex PCR, and its TCRdb copy is limited to in-frame clones, with some not included. The table includes 490,000 or so clones, about 85% detected once. What was sequenced was PBMCs or T cells enriched from blood (not recorded which). These receptors all come from a woman aged 55-69 years who had recovered from COVID-19.

This clone was seen only a few times. The V gene is TRBV2, the J gene TRBJ1-6; weak D call: TRBD1 (5 bases). Deletions cut 7 bases from V and 7 bases from J, with 17 bases between. This CDR3 region has 15 residues. Germline assignment: CDR1 SNHLY and CDR2 FYNNEI. The CDR3 nucleotides are TGTGCCAGCATAAGGAACCAGGGTGGGAATTCACCCCTCCACTTT. Translation gives CASIRNQGGNSPLHF.

The rearrangement uses TRBV7-9 and TRBJ1-6, with 7 bases matching TRBD1. Trimming cost V 5 bases and J 3 bases; bases outside gene matches: 10. Germline V lookup: CDR1 SEHNR, CDR2 FQNEAQ (reference sequence). The CDR3 length is 17 residues. CDR3 coding DNA: TGTGCCAGCAGCGACCGGGACAGCGGGTACTATAATTCACCCCTCCACTTT. As protein: CASSDRDSGYYNSPLHF. Complete variable domain (other parts from reference TRBV7-9 and TRBJ1-6): DTGVSQNPRHKITKRGQNVTFRCDPISEHNRLYWYRQTLGQGPEFLTYFQNEAQLEKSRLLSDRFSAERPKGSFSTLEIQRTEQGDSAMYLCASSDRDSGYYNSPLHFGNGTRLTVT.

This clone has just a few counts. The chain is built from TRBV6-4 and TRBJ1-2; D is unresolved. The CDR3 runs 10 residues. V was cut by 7 bases and J by 8 bases, with 8 bases left in between. Germline CDR1 MRHNA, CDR2 SNTAGT. The CDR3 spells CASTGGGYTF. In DNA, the CDR3 is TGTGCCAGCACAGGAGGCGGCTACACCTTC.

This chain joins TRBV30 and TRBJ1-1; 8 bases match TRBD1. The CDR3 loop spans 16 amino acids. Germline-derived CDR1 and CDR2 are GTSNPN and SVGIG (reference sequence). J gave up 0 bases and V 2 bases, and 8 bases lay outside the gene matches. For the CDR3, the DNA is TGTGCCTGGAGTTTCAGGACAGGGCCTATGAACACTGAAGCTTTCTTT. Its translation is CAWSFRTGPMNTEAFF.

The rearrangement joins TRBV7-2 to TRBJ1-2; 9 bases line up with TRBD1. CDR1 and CDR2 (germline): SGHTA, FQGNSA. The junction had 9 bases not matched to a gene; V was cut back by 3 bases and J by 7 bases. The CDR3 is made up of 15 amino acids. CDR3 nucleotides: TGTGCCAGCAGCTTGCGGGCCACAGGGGGCGTTGGCTACACCTTC. Its protein is CASSLRATGGVGYTF.

This chain connects TRBV11-2 to TRBJ2-3, with D uncertain. Germline V gives CDR1 SGHAT, CDR2 FQNNGV. The CDR3 spans 14 residues. The V and J ends lost 5 bases and 3 bases respectively, with 12 bases between them. CDR3 sequence (DNA): TGTGCCAGCAGCCTCTTTGATCGGACAGATACGCAGTATTTT. Translation gives CASSLFDRTDTQYF.

The J gene is TRBJ2-2, the V gene TRBV5-1; possible D gene TRBD2, 5 bases. Trimming took off 4 bases at V and 4 bases at J, with 17 bases between the two ends. Germline lookup yields CDR1 SGHRS and CDR2 YFSETQ. The CDR3 loop spans 16 amino acids. CDR3 DNA: TGCGCCAGCAGCCGCGGAGGAGGATTGAGCACCGGGGAGCTGTTTTTT. Translating it yields CASSRGGGLSTGELFF.

V and J are TRBV24-1 and TRBJ2-2, with a possible D match to TRBD2 (7 bases). The CDR3 loop spans 14 amino acids. V was cut by 6 bases and J by 7 bases, with 14 bases left in between. Germline assignment: CDR1 KGHDR and CDR2 SFDVKD. The CDR3: CATSYSGGGGELFF. The CDR3 nucleotides read TGTGCCACCAGTTATTCGGGGGGCGGCGGGGAGCTGTTTTTT.

The rearrangement joins TRBV6-5 to TRBJ2-2, with D possibly being TRBD1 (6 bases). The CDR3 is 14 amino acids. Germline lookup yields CDR1 MNHEY and CDR2 SVGAGI. The V and J ends lost 10 bases and 1 base respectively, with 13 bases between them. The CDR3 loop reads CATSGQWNTGELFF. CDR3 in DNA: TGTGCCACCTCGGGACAATGGAACACCGGGGAGCTGTTTTTT.

V usage is TRBV21-1 and J usage is TRBJ2-7; TRBD1 is taken as the D call from the table, unchecked against the DNA. TRBV21-1 is classified as a pseudogene. CDR3 size: 12 residues. Written as DNA, the CDR3 is TGTGCCAGCAGCAAAGTAACAGACGAGCAGTACTTC. The encoded protein is CASSKVTDEQYF.

The rearrangement links TRBV7-9 to TRBJ1-3; 7 nucleotides agree with TRBD1. This CDR3 region has 15 residues. Per germline, CDR1 SEHNR and CDR2 FQNEAQ (reference sequence). Unmatched junction bases numbered 8, after V lost 7 bases and J lost 2 bases. Written as DNA, the CDR3 is TGTGCCAGCACCGAGACAGGGAAGCCTGGAAACACCATATATTTT. Residues: CASTETGKPGNTIYF.

The V call is TRBV5-1, the J call TRBJ1-6; D gene uncertain. Trimming shortened V by 0 bases and J by 7 bases, and 8 bases separated the two germline ends. The CDR3 is made up of 14 amino acids. Looked up from germline, CDR1 is SGHRS and CDR2 is YFSETQ. The CDR3 DNA follows: TGCGCCAGCAGCTTGGATGGACTAAATTCACCCCTCCACTTT. Its translation: CASSLDGLNSPLHF.

V usage is TRBV11-2 and J usage is TRBJ1-6, with 7 bases identical to TRBD1. This CDR3 spans 14 amino acids. With V trimmed by 5 bases and J by 8 bases, 6 bases remained unmatched. CDR1 SGHAT and CDR2 FQNNGV come from the germline V gene. CDR3 sequence (DNA): TGTGCCAGCAGCCAGGGGGTTCTGGATTCACCCCTCCACTTT. It encodes CASSQGVLDSPLHF.

The genes are TRBV24-1 and TRBJ1-2, with no clear D. V gave up 0 bases and J gave up 4 bases, with 14 bases separating them. The V gene's germline CDR1 is KGHDR and CDR2 SFDVKD. The CDR3 is 16 residues long. CDR3 protein: CATSDLQSRHFYGYTF. The CDR3 region has the DNA TGTGCCACCAGTGATTTGCAATCCAGGCATTTCTATGGCTACACCTTC.

The chain combines TRBV3-1 (or the pseudogene TRBV3-2) with TRBJ1-1, with D perhaps TRBD1 (5 bases). The CDR3 has 13 amino acids. The V end was cut by 2 bases, the J end by 7 bases, with 11 bases between. Germline loops: CDR1 LGHDT, CDR2 YNNKEL (reference sequence). The CDR3 region has the DNA TGTGCCAGCAGCCAAACAAGGGGACTTGAAGCTTTCTTT. Translating gives CASSQTRGLEAFF.

V and J are TRBV12-3 or TRBV12-4 and TRBJ1-2, with 7 bases fitting TRBD1. V dropped 6 bases and J dropped 1; count of bases not matched to a gene: 2. This CDR3 has 13 residues. The CDR3 DNA follows: TGTGCCAGCAGCGGGACAGATAACTATGGCTACACCTTC. This encodes CASSGTDNYGYTF.

This chain uses TRBV6-4 with TRBJ1-5, with D uncertain. Trimming removed 4 bases from V and 0 bases from J, with 13 bases in between. The CDR3 is 16 residues long. The germline gives CDR1 MRHNA, CDR2 SNTAGT. The CDR3, as DNA: TGTGCCAGCAGTGCAAGTCTCGCAGATAGCAATCAGCCCCAGCATTTT. This translates into CASSASLADSNQPQHF.

The chain couples TRBV2 to TRBJ1-5, with D unresolved. This CDR3 is 13 amino acids long. V lost 8 bases and J 7 bases, leaving 15 bases between the germline ends. Germline values: CDR1 SNHLY, CDR2 FYNNEI. This chain's CDR3 is CASSIQEHQPQHF. CDR3 in DNA: TGTGCCAGCTCTATTCAGGAACACCAGCCCCAGCATTTT.

This CDR3 reads CASSLGGQGGVKLFF. In DNA form, the CDR3 reads TGTGCCAGCAGTCTGGGGGGACAGGGTGGGGTAAAACTGTTTTTT. This chain uses TRBV27 with TRBJ1-4, with TRBD1 matching 9 bases. The germline V gene encodes CDR1 MNHEY and CDR2 SMNVEV (reference sequence). The CDR3 has 15 amino acids. The V gene end was trimmed by 5 bases and the J gene end by 10 bases; junction bases not matched to a gene: 11. The full variable domain, completed using reference TRBV27 and TRBJ1-4, is EAQVTQNPRYLITVTGKKLTVTCSQNMNHEYMSWYRQDPGLGLRQIYYSMNVEVTDKGDVPEGYKVSRKEKRNFPLILESPSPNQTSLYFCASSLGGQGGVKLFFGSGTQLSVL.

The V gene is TRBV11-3, the J gene TRBJ2-3, with 7 bases matching TRBD1. The CDR3 loop spans 15 amino acids. The germline gives CDR1 SGHNT, CDR2 YENEEA. V was pared by 1 base and J by 2 bases, with 3 bases of the junction left unmatched. CDR3 sequence reads: CASSLGTGPTDTQYF. Here the CDR3 DNA reads TGTGCCAGCAGCTTAGGGACAGGCCCCACAGATACGCAGTATTTT. The full variable domain, with the rest looked up from reference TRBV11-3 and TRBJ2-3, is EAGVVQSPRYKIIEKKQPVAFWCNPISGHNTLYWYLQNLGQGPELLIRYENEEAVDDSQLPKDRFSAERLKGVDSTLKIQPAELGDSAVYLCASSLGTGPTDTQYFGPGTRLTVL.

V usage is TRBV5-1 and J usage is TRBJ1-3; 9 nucleotides align to TRBD1. The length of the CDR3 is 16 residues. Germline-derived CDR1 and CDR2 are SGHRS and YFSETQ. Germline trimming cut 4 bases from V and 4 bases from J; bases unmatched to any gene: 9. The CDR3 coding sequence is TGCGCCAGCAGCCGCCTGGGACAGGGAGACGGAAACACCATATATTTT. The encoded protein is CASSRLGQGDGNTIYF. Full variable domain (missing parts from reference TRBV5-1 and TRBJ1-3): KAGVTQTPRYLIKTRGQQVTLSCSPISGHRSVSWYQQTPGQGLQFLFEYFSETQRNKGNFPGRFSGRQFSNSRSEMNVSTLELGDSALYLCASSRLGQGDGNTIYFGEGSWLTVV.

The V call is TRBV21-1, the J call TRBJ2-7; the table's D gene call, TRBD1, was not cross checked with the DNA. TRBV21-1 has pseudogene status. The CDR3 consists of 17 residues. The DNA for the CDR3 is TGTGCCAGCAGCAAAGTGAAACCGGACAGGGTGAACTACGAGCAGTACGTC. This translates into CASSKVKPDRVNYEQYV.

This chain links TRBV5-6 with TRBJ1-1; the D is unclear. This CDR3 spans 12 amino acids. Germline CDR1 and CDR2: SGHDT and YYEEEE. Trimming removed 5 bases at V and 12 bases at J, with 17 bases between. The CDR3 nucleotides are TGTGCCAGCAGTATATCTTCGGGGTCTCCTTTCTTT. This gives the protein CASSISSGSPFF.

V gene TRBV5-5 combines with J gene TRBJ2-7; possible D gene TRBD2, 6 bases. The ends were cut back, 1 base at V and 0 bases at J, with 8 bases in the middle. From germline, CDR1 is SGHKS and CDR2 YYEKEE (reference sequence). This CDR3 is 14 amino acids long. CDR3 amino acids: CASSLPGSSYEQYF. Written as DNA, the CDR3 is TGTGCCAGCAGCTTGCCCGGGAGCTCCTACGAGCAGTACTTC.